These 23 T cell receptor beta chains were sequenced from one sample in a study of shared clonotypes between healthy human individuals. Profiling relied on immunoSEQ multiplex PCR, and the TCRdb table lists in-frame clones only, not all of them. The profile covers about 470,000 clones, with roughly 77% appearing a single time and approximately 13% taken by the ten largest. The specimen was PBMCs. Receptors were obtained from a woman between 35 and 50 years old in good health. Some clones in this sample may be carry-over from other donors' samples.

Comment on this clone: A far larger clone is only one base removed, so a read error is likely. The rearrangement links TRBV21-1 to TRBJ1-2; the table assigns TRBD1, which was not confirmed against the DNA. TRBV21-1 is reported as a pseudogene. The CDR3 has 13 amino acids. CDR3 loop: CASNPTGNYGYTF. In DNA, the CDR3 is TGTGCCAGCAACCCGACAGGGAACTATGGCTACACCTTC.

This sequence joins TRBV5-5 and TRBJ2-3; D is unclear. V was cut by 0 bases and J by 0 bases, with 8 bases left in between. Looked up from germline, CDR1 is SGHKS and CDR2 is YYEKEE (reference sequence). The CDR3 has 15 amino acids. Here the CDR3 DNA reads TGTGCCAGCAGCTTGGAAGGGTCTAGCACAGATACGCAGTATTTT. This sequence encodes CASSLEGSSTDTQYF.

CDR3 residues: CASKWGSETQYF. The CDR3 coding sequence is TGTGCCAGCAAGTGGGGATCGGAGACCCAGTACTTC. The rearrangement joins TRBV2 to TRBJ2-5; no clear D gene. Germline loops: CDR1 SNHLY, CDR2 FYNNEI. V lost 7 bases and J 5 bases, leaving 11 bases between the germline ends. The CDR3 has 12 amino acids.

This chain joins TRBV7-9 and TRBJ2-1; 10 bases are shared with TRBD1. V lost 5 bases to trimming and J lost 7 bases; unmatched junction nucleotides: 8. The length of the CDR3 is 15 residues. Germline-derived CDR1 and CDR2 are SEHNR and FQNEAQ (reference sequence). CDR3 sequence reads: CASSQRTGGRNEQFF. The CDR3 DNA reads as TGTGCCAGCAGCCAAAGGACAGGGGGTCGGAATGAGCAGTTCTTC.

This chain joins TRBV7-8 and TRBJ2-3; D is possibly TRBD1 or TRBD2 (5 bases each). With 5 bases removed from V and 2 bases from J, the gap between germline ends came to 8 bases. The CDR3 has 13 residues. The germline V gene encodes CDR1 SGHVS and CDR2 FQNEAQ. Here the CDR3 DNA reads TGTGCCAGCAGCAGGGACCACACAGATACGCAGTATTTT. It translates to CASSRDHTDTQYF.

With regard to this clone: A read error likely explains this, since a far larger clone differs by one base. This CDR3 is also generated by other DNA sequences in the sample. The CDR3 DNA sequence: TGTGCCAGCAGCGTAGAAGGGACAGGCTCCTACGAGCAGTACTTC. It encodes CASSVEGTGSYEQYF. The genes are TRBV9 and TRBJ2-7; 8 positions match TRBD1. V gave up 0 bases and J gave up 0 bases; unmatched junction bases: 2. This CDR3 contains 15 residues. Per the germline V gene, CDR1 is SGDLS and CDR2 is YYNGEE.

The chain recombines TRBV28 with TRBJ1-2; the D is unclear. The CDR3 runs 14 residues. Germline V lookup: CDR1 MDHEN, CDR2 SYDVKM. The V and J ends lost 2 bases and 3 bases respectively, with 10 bases between them. The CDR3 here is CASSLRTNHYGYTF. CDR3 nucleotides: TGTGCCAGCAGTTTACGAACCAACCACTATGGCTACACCTTC.

The table lists this clone with a count of one. V is TRBV7-2 and J is TRBJ1-2; the match to TRBD1 covers 8 bases. J lost 8 bases, V lost 5 bases, and 10 bases had no gene match. The length of the CDR3 is 14 residues. Germline-derived CDR1 and CDR2 are SGHTA and FQGNSA. CDR3 nucleotide sequence: TGTGCCAGCAGCACCGTCCAGGGGGCTTGGGGCTACACCTTC. It encodes CASSTVQGAWGYTF.

J is TRBJ2-2 and V is TRBV11-2, with no clear D. The CDR3 has 14 residues. V was pared by 2 bases and J by 1 base, with 5 bases between. Germline CDR1 reads SGHAT; CDR2 reads FQNNGV. CDR3 sequence: CASSLTGNTGELFF. In nucleotides, the CDR3 is TGTGCCAGCAGCTTAACTGGGAACACCGGGGAGCTGTTTTTT.

Comment on this clone: Different DNA sequences within this sample yield the same CDR3. The J gene is TRBJ2-7, the V gene TRBV9; TRBD1 matches 11 bases. The CDR3 contains 14 residues. Germline values: CDR1 SGDLS, CDR2 YYNGEE. With V trimmed by 3 bases and J by 4 bases, 3 bases remained unmatched. As DNA, the CDR3 is TGTGCCAGCAGCGAAGGGACAGGGGGATACGAGCAGTACTTC. This gives the protein CASSEGTGGYEQYF.

The table lists this clone with a few counts. The chain combines TRBV6-5 with TRBJ2-1; D is uncertain. V shed 0 bases and J shed 4 bases, with 7 bases lying between them. The germline CDR1 and CDR2 sequences are MNHEY and SVGAGI. The CDR3 is made up of 14 amino acids. The CDR3 loop reads CASSYSIKYNEQFF. CDR3 DNA sequence: TGTGCCAGCAGTTACTCGATAAAGTACAATGAGCAGTTCTTC.

The V gene is TRBV28, the J gene TRBJ1-4, with a possible D match to TRBD1 (6 bases). Germline assignment: CDR1 MDHEN and CDR2 SYDVKM. V gave up 6 bases and J gave up 4 bases, with 12 bases separating them. This CDR3 contains 14 residues. CDR3 bases: TGTGCCAGCAGGAGACAGGTGATTAATGAAAAACTGTTTTTT. Amino acid sequence: CASRRQVINEKLFF.

V usage is TRBV7-2 and J usage is TRBJ2-2; D is perhaps TRBD1 (6 bases). CDR1 and CDR2 (germline): SGHTA, FQGNSA. V dropped 9 bases and J dropped 2 bases, with 13 bases sitting between them. The CDR3 is 14 residues long. The DNA for the CDR3 is TGTGCCAGTGAGCCAGGGGCCAACACCGGGGAGCTGTTTTTT. Protein sequence: CASEPGANTGELFF. Full variable domain (outside the CDR3, taken from reference TRBV7-2 and TRBJ2-2): GAGVSQSPSNKVTEKGKDVELRCDPISGHTALYWYRQSLGQGLEFLIYFQGNSAPDKSGLPSDRFSAERTGGSVSTLTIQRTQQEDSAVYLCASEPGANTGELFFGEGSRLTVL.

CDR3 DNA sequence: TGTGCCAGCAGCCCGGACAGGCTCGGGGGTGAGCAGTTCTTC. The encoded protein is CASSPDRLGGEQFF. The gene calls are TRBV6-5 and TRBJ2-1; D perhaps matches TRBD1 (7 bases). The CDR3 spans 14 residues. CDR1 MNHEY and CDR2 SVGAGI come from the germline V gene. Trimming cost V 6 bases and J 9 bases, with 18 bases left between them.

The CDR3: CAWQLYDMNTEAFF. CDR3 DNA: TGTGCCTGGCAGTTATACGACATGAACACTGAAGCTTTCTTT. The chain is built from TRBV30 and TRBJ1-1; D is uncertain. From germline, CDR1 is GTSNPN and CDR2 SVGIG (reference sequence). The CDR3 loop spans 14 amino acids. The germline V and J ends were trimmed by 5 bases and 0 bases, with 13 bases remaining between them.

The chain has TRBV7-8 and TRBJ1-2; D perhaps matches TRBD1 (5 bases). Trimming pared 1 base from V and 6 bases from J, leaving 15 bases between. The CDR3 consists of 15 residues. The V gene's germline CDR1 is SGHVS and CDR2 FQNEAQ. CDR3 coding DNA: TGTGCCAGCAGCTTAGAGTGGGGCCGGCTGAATGGCTACACCTTC. Protein sequence: CASSLEWGRLNGYTF.

The chain uses TRBV5-4 and TRBJ1-1; TRBD1 agrees at 8 bases. Germline CDR1 reads SGHNT; CDR2 reads YYREEE (reference sequence). The CDR3 sequence is 13 residues long. V lost 4 bases, J lost 12 bases, and 11 bases stayed unmatched. The CDR3 region has the DNA TGTGCCAGCAGCCCGGGAACCCAGGGGGCACCTTTCTTT. Its translation: CASSPGTQGAPFF.

V usage is TRBV7-8 and J usage is TRBJ2-3; 9 bases match TRBD1. V trimming: 1 base; J trimming: 1 base; junction bases outside the gene matches: 3. CDR3 length: 16 residues. CDR1 is SGHVS, CDR2 FQNEAQ, per germline. CDR3 nucleotides: TGTGCCAGCAGCTTAGTTAGACAGGGGGGCACAGATACGCAGTATTTT. Protein: CASSLVRQGGTDTQYF.

The chain uses TRBV10-2 and TRBJ2-1; 13 nucleotides line up with TRBD2. CDR1 is WSHSY and CDR2 is SAAADI in the germline V gene. This CDR3 is built from 16 residues. The V and J ends lost 6 bases and 4 bases, in that order; junction bases with no gene match: 6. Here the CDR3 reads CASRGLAGSGYNEQFF. For the CDR3, the DNA is TGCGCCAGCAGGGGACTAGCGGGATCGGGTTACAATGAGCAGTTCTTC.

The chain links TRBV5-4 to TRBJ2-2; D gene ambiguous. The V gene's germline CDR1 is SGHNT and CDR2 YYREEE (reference sequence). The CDR3 consists of 16 residues. The V gene lost 0 bases and the J gene lost 0 bases, with 9 bases spanning the gap. The CDR3 protein is CASSLDTSTNTGELFF. The CDR3 DNA reads TGTGCCAGCAGCTTGGATACGTCGACGAACACCGGGGAGCTGTTTTTT.

The rearrangement uses TRBV12-5 and TRBJ2-3, with 7 bases fitting TRBD2. V lost 1 base, J lost 5 bases, and 6 bases stayed unmatched. This CDR3 is 15 amino acids long. Germline-derived CDR1 and CDR2 are LGHNT and FRNRAP. The chain's CDR3 is CASGLATGGVDTQYF. For the CDR3, the DNA is TGTGCTAGTGGTTTGGCGACTGGGGGGGTAGATACGCAGTATTTT.

Worth noting for this clone: The identical CDR3 is also encoded by other nucleotide sequences in the sample. The chain recombines TRBV18 with TRBJ2-7; D call uncertain. Deletions cut 0 bases from V and 2 bases from J, with 8 bases between. The CDR3 consists of 14 residues. Germline CDR1 and CDR2: KGHSH and LQKENI. CDR3 sequence: CASSPPGRAYEQYF. CDR3 sequence (DNA): TGTGCCAGCTCACCACCGGGCAGAGCCTACGAGCAGTACTTC.

The chain has TRBV5-1 and TRBJ2-2, with unresolved D. Germline loops: CDR1 SGHRS, CDR2 YFSETQ. CDR3 length: 13 amino acids. Between the trimmed V and J ends, which lost 2 bases and 4 bases, there was a span of 6 bases. The CDR3 reads CASSFQPTGELFF. For the CDR3, the DNA is TGCGCCAGCAGCTTTCAACCCACCGGGGAGCTGTTTTTT. Supplemented by reference TRBV5-1 and TRBJ2-2, the full variable domain reads KAGVTQTPRYLIKTRGQQVTLSCSPISGHRSVSWYQQTPGQGLQFLFEYFSETQRNKGNFPGRFSGRQFSNSRSEMNVSTLELGDSALYLCASSFQPTGELFFGEGSRLTVL.